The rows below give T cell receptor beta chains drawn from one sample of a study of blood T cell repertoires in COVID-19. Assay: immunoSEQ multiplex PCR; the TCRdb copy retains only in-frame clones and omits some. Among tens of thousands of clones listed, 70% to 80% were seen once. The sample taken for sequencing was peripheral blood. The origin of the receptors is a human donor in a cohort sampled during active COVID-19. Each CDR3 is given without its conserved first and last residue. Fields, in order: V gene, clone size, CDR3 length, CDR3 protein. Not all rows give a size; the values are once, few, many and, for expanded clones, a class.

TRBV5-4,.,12,ASSERTSSQTQY
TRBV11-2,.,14,ASSLDQTGGDEKLF
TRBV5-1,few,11,ASGTGSAYEQY
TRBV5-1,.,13,ASNLAGGSYNEQF
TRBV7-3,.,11,ASSAGQGETQY
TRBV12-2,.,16,ASRLVGDSKRFQETQY
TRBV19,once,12,ASSIRSAKETQY
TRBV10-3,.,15,AISPRGGLARAETQY
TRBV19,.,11,ASSTGSQETQY
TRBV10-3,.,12,ATVGLADNNEQF
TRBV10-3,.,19,AISDRLRGSHMDVSYNEQF
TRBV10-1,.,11,ASSETRTETQY
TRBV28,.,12,ASSTDMLFYGYT
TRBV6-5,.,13,ASSYYASENTEAF
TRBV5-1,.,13,ASSLEPREGDEQY
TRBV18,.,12,ASKPGLANNEQF
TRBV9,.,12,ASSVDGSGSEQY
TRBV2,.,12,ASKTGGNGYEQY
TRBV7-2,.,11,ASSSEVAGTQY
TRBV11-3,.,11,ASSIYGGSEQF
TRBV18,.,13,ASSPLRQGSYEQY
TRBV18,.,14,ASSPSRDRGPGELF
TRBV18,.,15,ASSPGETGTVSTEAF
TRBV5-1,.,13,ASSDSRSGDNEQF